This T cell receptor beta chain derives from a study of T cell responses to AZD1222 COVID-19 vaccine. Findings and caveats of the study: Seropositive at baseline were only six or seven AZD1222 recipients. The study found Spike-specific TCR breadth and depth rose after two AZD1222 doses.

For this clone: Antigen: not known.

CDR1 and CDR2 from the germline V gene are SGHDT and YYEEEE. With 4 bases removed from V and 0 bases from J, the gap between germline ends came to 10 bases. This CDR3 is built from 15 residues. Repertoires were generated with immunoSEQ multiplex PCR, while TCRdb's copy carries only in-frame clones and drops some. The top ten hold 1.5% to 2% of the sample, which has 150,000 to 200,000 clones, less than 90% seen once. The chain joins TRBV5-6 to TRBJ2-2, with D possibly matching TRBD2 (5 bases). The material sequenced was peripheral blood, taken on day 0 of AZD1222 vaccination. The source of this sequence is an adult in good health. The CDR3 is CASSEDYANTGELFF. CDR3 in DNA: TGTGCCAGCAGCGAAGACTACGCGAACACCGGGGAGCTGTTTTTT.